These 3 T cell receptor beta chains share one sample of origin, sequenced in a study of shared clonotypes between healthy human individuals. CD8 cells regarded as naive lacked CD45RO, were positively chosen for CCR7, and omitted terminally differentiated effector memory CD45RA+ cells. Only in-frame clones appear in the TCRdb table, and some are missing; sequencing was by immunoSEQ multiplex PCR. The sample consists of around 2.1 million clones, about 92% of them appearing once. Sequencing input: naive CD8+ T cells from PBMCs. The receptors derive from a man aged 18 to 35 in good health. Some clones in this sample may be carry-over from other donors' samples.

This chain's CDR3 is CASSVEGNVGGAIYGYTF. The DNA of the CDR3 is TGTGCCAGCAGCGTAGAGGGGAACGTTGGGGGCGCAATTTATGGCTACACCTTC. This sequence joins TRBV9 and TRBJ1-2; maybe TRBD1 (6 bases). CDR3 size: 18 residues. Trimming cost V 0 bases and J 5 bases, with 23 bases left between them. Germline V CDR1 and CDR2: SGDLS, YYNGEE.

This clone was counted between two and nine times. This chain uses TRBV2 with TRBJ1-2; D is uncertain. There are 16 residues in the CDR3. V lost 3 bases to trimming and J lost 4 bases, with 18 bases between them. Per the germline V gene, CDR1 is SNHLY and CDR2 is FYNNEI. This CDR3 is CASSDSPRPGPYGYTF. CDR3 in DNA: TGTGCCAGCAGTGATAGTCCCCGACCAGGTCCCTATGGCTACACCTTC.

The gene calls are TRBV7-3 and TRBJ2-3, with D perhaps TRBD2 (6 bases). Germline CDR1 is SGHTA and CDR2 is FQGTGA. The CDR3 is 15 amino acids. Trimming took off 5 bases at V and 5 bases at J, with 17 bases between the two ends. The CDR3 sequence is CASSGGGHVGDTQYF. The CDR3 DNA follows: TGTGCCAGCAGCGGAGGAGGGCATGTTGGAGATACGCAGTATTTT.